This T cell receptor beta chain was captured by sequencing in a study of cytomegalovirus exposure and HLA in healthy donors. PCR involved 60 Vbeta and 13 Jbeta primers. Here immunoSEQ multiplex PCR was the method, and the copy in TCRdb shows in-frame clones only, minus some. The data contain some 40,000 clones, 74% of them singletons. The V gene end was trimmed by 3 bases and the J gene end by 0 bases; junction bases not matched to a gene: 3. The CDR3 consists of 18 residues. Germline values: CDR1 LNHDA, CDR2 SQIVND (reference sequence). The sequenced sample was PBMCs. The chain carries TRBV19 and TRBJ2-1, with 15 bases fitting TRBD2. This clonotype was obtained from a man aged 25-45 years in good health and CMV-seronegative. CDR3 in amino acids: CASSMGLAGGRSYNEQFF. The CDR3 nucleotides read TGTGCCAGTAGTATGGGACTAGCGGGAGGCCGCTCCTACAATGAGCAGTTCTTC. The whole variable domain, filled in from reference TRBV19 and TRBJ2-1, reads DGGITQSPKYLFRKEGQNVTLSCEQNLNHDAMYWYRQDPGQGLRLIYYSQIVNDFQKGDIAEGYSVSREKKESFPLTVTSAQKNPTAFYLCASSMGLAGGRSYNEQFFGPGTRLTVL.